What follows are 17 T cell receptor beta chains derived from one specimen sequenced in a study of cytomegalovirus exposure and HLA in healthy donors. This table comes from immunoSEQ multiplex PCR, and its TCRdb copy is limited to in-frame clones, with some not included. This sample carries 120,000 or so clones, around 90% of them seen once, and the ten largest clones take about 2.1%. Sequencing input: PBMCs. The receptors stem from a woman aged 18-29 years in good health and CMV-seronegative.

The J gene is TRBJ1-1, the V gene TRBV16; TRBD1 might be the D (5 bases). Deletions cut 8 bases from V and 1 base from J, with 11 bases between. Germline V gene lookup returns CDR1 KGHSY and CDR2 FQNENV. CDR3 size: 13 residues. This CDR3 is CASYAGENTEAFF. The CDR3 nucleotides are TGTGCCAGCTATGCGGGGGAGAACACTGAAGCTTTCTTT. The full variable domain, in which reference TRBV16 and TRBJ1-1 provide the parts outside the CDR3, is GEEVAQTPKHLVRGEGQKAKLYCAPIKGHSYVFWYQQVLKNEFKFLISFQNENVFDETGMPKERFSAKCLPNSPCSLEIQATKLEDSAVYFCASYAGENTEAFFGQGTRLTVV.

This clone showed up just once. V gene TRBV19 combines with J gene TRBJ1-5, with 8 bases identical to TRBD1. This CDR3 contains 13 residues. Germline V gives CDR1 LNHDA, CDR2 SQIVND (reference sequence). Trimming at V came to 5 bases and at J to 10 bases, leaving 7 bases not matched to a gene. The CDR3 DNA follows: TGTGCCAGTAGTCCGGAGACAGGGGCTCCCCAGCATTTT. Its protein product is CASSPETGAPQHF.

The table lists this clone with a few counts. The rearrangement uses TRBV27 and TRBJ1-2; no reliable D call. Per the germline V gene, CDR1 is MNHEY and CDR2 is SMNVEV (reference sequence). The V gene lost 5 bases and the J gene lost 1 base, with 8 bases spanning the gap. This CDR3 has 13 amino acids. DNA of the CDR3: TGTGCCAGCAGTCGGAGCAGTAACTATGGCTACACCTTC. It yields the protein CASSRSSNYGYTF.

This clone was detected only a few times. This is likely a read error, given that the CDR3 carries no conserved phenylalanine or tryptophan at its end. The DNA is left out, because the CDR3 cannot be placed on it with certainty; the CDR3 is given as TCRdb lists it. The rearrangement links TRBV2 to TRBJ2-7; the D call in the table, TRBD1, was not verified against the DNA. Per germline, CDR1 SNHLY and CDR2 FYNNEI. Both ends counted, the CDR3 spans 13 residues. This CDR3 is CASSVGKGTGPII.

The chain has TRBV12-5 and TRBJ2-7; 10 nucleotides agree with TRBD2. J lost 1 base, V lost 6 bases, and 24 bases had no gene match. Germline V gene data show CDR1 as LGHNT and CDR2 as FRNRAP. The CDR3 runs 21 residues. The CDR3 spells CASGYRLKAGGTNRESYEQYF. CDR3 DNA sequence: TGTGCTAGTGGCTACCGTCTGAAAGCGGGAGGGACGAACCGAGAGTCCTACGAGCAGTACTTC. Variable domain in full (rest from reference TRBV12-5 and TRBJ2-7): DARVTQTPRHKVTEMGQEVTMRCQPILGHNTVFWYRQTMMQGLELLAYFRNRAPLDDSGMPKDRFSAEMPDATLATLKIQPSEPRDSAVYFCASGYRLKAGGTNRESYEQYFGPGTRLTVT.

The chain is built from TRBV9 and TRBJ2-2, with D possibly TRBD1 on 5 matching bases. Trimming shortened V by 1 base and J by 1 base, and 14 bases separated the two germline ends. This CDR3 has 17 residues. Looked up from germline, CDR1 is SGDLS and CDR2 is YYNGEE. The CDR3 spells CASSVLSMGLNTGELFF. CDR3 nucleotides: TGTGCCAGCAGCGTACTCTCCATGGGGCTGAACACCGGGGAGCTGTTTTTT. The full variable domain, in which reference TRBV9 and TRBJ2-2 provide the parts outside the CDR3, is DSGVTQTPKHLITATGQRVTLRCSPRSGDLSVYWYQQSLDQGLQFLIQYYNGEERAKGNILERFSAQQFPDLHSELNLSSLELGDSALYFCASSVLSMGLNTGELFFGEGSRLTVL.

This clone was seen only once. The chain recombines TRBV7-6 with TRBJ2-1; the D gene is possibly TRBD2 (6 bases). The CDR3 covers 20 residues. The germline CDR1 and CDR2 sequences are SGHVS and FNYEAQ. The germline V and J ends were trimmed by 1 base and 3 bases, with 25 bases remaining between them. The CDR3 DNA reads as TGTGCCAGCAGCTTAGTGGCGGGGACGACCGGGGGTCGTGTCTACAATGAGCAGTTCTTC. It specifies CASSLVAGTTGGRVYNEQFF.

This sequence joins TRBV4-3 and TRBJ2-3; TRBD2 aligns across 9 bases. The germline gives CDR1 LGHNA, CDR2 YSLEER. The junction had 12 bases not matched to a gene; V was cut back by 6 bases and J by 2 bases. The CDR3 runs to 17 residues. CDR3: CASRRAPSGASTDTQYF. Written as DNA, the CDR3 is TGCGCCAGCAGACGAGCCCCTAGCGGGGCTTCCACAGATACGCAGTATTTT.

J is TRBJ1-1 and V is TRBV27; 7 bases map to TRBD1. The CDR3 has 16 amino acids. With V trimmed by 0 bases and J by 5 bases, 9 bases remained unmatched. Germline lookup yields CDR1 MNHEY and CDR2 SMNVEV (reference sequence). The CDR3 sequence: CASSLSRQGLGTEAFF. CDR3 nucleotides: TGTGCCAGCAGTTTATCGAGACAGGGTTTGGGGACTGAAGCTTTCTTT.

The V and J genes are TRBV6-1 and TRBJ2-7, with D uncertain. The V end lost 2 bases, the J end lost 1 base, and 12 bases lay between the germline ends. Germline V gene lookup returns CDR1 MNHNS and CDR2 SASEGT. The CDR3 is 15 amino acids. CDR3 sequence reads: CASSEFSSVSYEQYF. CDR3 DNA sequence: TGTGCCAGCAGTGAATTCTCCAGCGTTTCCTACGAGCAGTACTTC.

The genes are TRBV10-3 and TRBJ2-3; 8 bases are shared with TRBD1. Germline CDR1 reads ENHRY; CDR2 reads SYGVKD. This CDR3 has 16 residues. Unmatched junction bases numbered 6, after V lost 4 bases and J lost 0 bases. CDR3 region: CAISARQGASTDTQYF. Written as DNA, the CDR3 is TGTGCCATCAGTGCCCGGCAGGGGGCTAGCACAGATACGCAGTATTTT.

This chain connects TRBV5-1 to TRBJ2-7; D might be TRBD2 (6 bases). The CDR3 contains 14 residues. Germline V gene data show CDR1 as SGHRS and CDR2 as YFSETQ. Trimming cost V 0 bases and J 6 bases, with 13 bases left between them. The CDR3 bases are TGCGCCAGCAGCTTGGGGCAGGGACTTCTCGAGCAGTACTTC. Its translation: CASSLGQGLLEQYF.

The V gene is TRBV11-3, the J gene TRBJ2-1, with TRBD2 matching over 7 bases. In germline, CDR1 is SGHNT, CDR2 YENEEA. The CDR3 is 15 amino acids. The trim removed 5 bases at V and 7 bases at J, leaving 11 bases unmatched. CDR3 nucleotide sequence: TGTGCCAGCAGCCCCTTGCCGGGGGAGGGGAATGAGCAGTTCTTC. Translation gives CASSPLPGEGNEQFF.

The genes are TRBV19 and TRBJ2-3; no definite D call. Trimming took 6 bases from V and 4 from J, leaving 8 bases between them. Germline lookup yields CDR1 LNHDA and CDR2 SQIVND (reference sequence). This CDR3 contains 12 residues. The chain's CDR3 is CASRSHPDTQYF. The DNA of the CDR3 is TGTGCCAGTAGATCACACCCAGATACGCAGTATTTT. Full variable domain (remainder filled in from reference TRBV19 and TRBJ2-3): DGGITQSPKYLFRKEGQNVTLSCEQNLNHDAMYWYRQDPGQGLRLIYYSQIVNDFQKGDIAEGYSVSREKKESFPLTVTSAQKNPTAFYLCASRSHPDTQYFGPGTRLTVL.

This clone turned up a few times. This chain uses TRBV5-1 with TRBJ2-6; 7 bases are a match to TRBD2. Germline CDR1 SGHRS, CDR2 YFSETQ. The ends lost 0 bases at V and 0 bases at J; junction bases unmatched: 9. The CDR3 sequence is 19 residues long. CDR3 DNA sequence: TGCGCCAGCAGCTTGGTTTCTAGCGGAGGACCCTCTGGGGCCAACGTCCTGACTTTC. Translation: CASSLVSSGGPSGANVLTF. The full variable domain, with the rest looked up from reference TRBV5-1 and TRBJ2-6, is KAGVTQTPRYLIKTRGQQVTLSCSPISGHRSVSWYQQTPGQGLQFLFEYFSETQRNKGNFPGRFSGRQFSNSRSEMNVSTLELGDSALYLCASSLVSSGGPSGANVLTFGAGSRLTVL.

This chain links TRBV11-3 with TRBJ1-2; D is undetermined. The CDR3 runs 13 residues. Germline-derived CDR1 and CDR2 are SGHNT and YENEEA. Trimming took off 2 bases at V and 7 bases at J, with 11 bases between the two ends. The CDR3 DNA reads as TGTGCCAGCAGCTTATCCGGTGCTATTGGCTACACCTTC. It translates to CASSLSGAIGYTF. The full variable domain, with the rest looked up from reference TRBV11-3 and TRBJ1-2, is EAGVVQSPRYKIIEKKQPVAFWCNPISGHNTLYWYLQNLGQGPELLIRYENEEAVDDSQLPKDRFSAERLKGVDSTLKIQPAELGDSAVYLCASSLSGAIGYTFGSGTRLTVV.

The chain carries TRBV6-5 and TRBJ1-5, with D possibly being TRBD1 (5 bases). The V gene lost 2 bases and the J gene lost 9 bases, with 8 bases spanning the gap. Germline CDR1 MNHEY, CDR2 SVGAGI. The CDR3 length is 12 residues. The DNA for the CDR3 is TGTGCCAGCAGTTACCCCCAGGGGCCCCAGCATTTT. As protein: CASSYPQGPQHF.